This T cell receptor beta chain is drawn from a study of blood T cell repertoires in COVID-19. Background on the study: Acute-phase and convalescent COVID-19 samples originated in the United States, Italy and Spain.

CDR3 length: 15 residues. The V gene's germline CDR1 is SGHTA and CDR2 FQGNSA. The V end was cut by 3 bases, the J end by 6 bases, with 15 bases between. Under the authors' procedure: The assay estimated nucleated cells by amplifying reference gene primers. Assay: immunoSEQ multiplex PCR; the TCRdb copy retains only in-frame clones and omits some. The V and J calls and clone size come from that table; D and trimming were worked out from the DNA. The table lists under 150,000 clones, around nine tenths of them singletons. The chain combines TRBV7-2 with TRBJ2-1, with a possible D match to TRBD2 (6 bases). The sequence was obtained from a human donor in a cohort sampled during active COVID-19. The sequenced sample was peripheral blood. CDR3 sequence reads: CASSLGYGGVNEQFF. As DNA, the CDR3 is TGTGCCAGCAGCTTGGGTTACGGGGGTGTCAATGAGCAGTTCTTC.